Given below is one T cell receptor (beta chain) in context. The antigen is unknown. This record belongs to a study of T cell repertoires in cytomegalovirus infection. MiXCR, applied by TCRdb to the reads, yields one record per CDR3 protein. The sample includes approximately 110,000 distinct CDR3 sequences, about 32% seen only once; the top ten take under 65%. The CDR3 totals 13 residues. Trimming removed 5 bases from V and 5 bases from J, with 10 bases in between. Per germline, CDR1 MNHEY and CDR2 SMNVEV (reference sequence). The source of this sequence is a human donor in good health (CMV status not recorded). Some clones in this sample may be carry-over from other donors' samples. This chain links TRBV27 with TRBJ1-5, with a tentative D call TRBD1 (6 bases). Material: CD8+ T cells from cultured PBMCs, obtained from culture after CMV antigen stimulation. CDR3 nucleotide sequence: TGTGCCAGCAGTCACTCAGGGGATCAGCCCCAGCATTTT. Translating it yields CASSHSGDQPQHF.